This paragraph covers one T cell receptor beta chain sequence. As yet, its antigen is unknown. These data originate in a study of T cell responses to AZD1222 COVID-19 vaccine. Overall study findings and caveats: Repertoires were collected only later (after the peak T cell response had occurred).

Data came from immunoSEQ multiplex PCR; TCRdb stores just in-frame clones and leaves some out. Its table records around 140,000 clones. V was pared by 2 bases and J by 4 bases, with 10 bases between. The CDR3 totals 13 residues. CDR1 is SGHDT and CDR2 is YYEEEE in the germline V gene. This TCR derives from an adult in good health. Sample: peripheral blood. The chain recombines TRBV5-6 with TRBJ2-7, with D possibly being TRBD1 or TRBD2 (6 bases each). CDR3: CASSFQGRYEQYF. DNA of the CDR3: TGTGCCAGCAGCTTTCAGGGGAGGTACGAGCAGTACTTC.